Below, 31 T cell receptor beta chains from the same sample are listed, as sequenced in a study of blood T cell repertoires in COVID-19. The data were produced by immunoSEQ multiplex PCR, yet TCRdb's version contains in-frame clones alone and is incomplete. Among around 93,000 clones listed, 75% to 85% were seen once. Sequenced input: peripheral blood. Every receptor here comes from a woman of 80 years or more with acute or convalescent COVID-19.

The V gene is TRBV5-4, the J gene TRBJ2-6; D remains ambiguous. This CDR3 region has 15 residues. Germline CDR1 reads SGHNT; CDR2 reads YYREEE (reference sequence). V was clipped by 1 base and J by 0 bases, with 5 bases between them. CDR3: CASSLIGSGANVLTF. The CDR3 nucleotides are TGTGCCAGCAGCTTGATCGGCTCTGGGGCCAACGTCCTGACTTTC.

The chain uses TRBV27 and TRBJ2-2; D may be TRBD2 (6 bases). V was clipped by 6 bases and J by 1 base, with 9 bases between them. CDR3 length: 14 residues. CDR1 is MNHEY, CDR2 SMNVEV, per germline (reference sequence). The DNA of the CDR3 is TGTGCCAGCAGCGGCGGGGTGAACACCGGGGAGCTGTTTTTT. Translating it yields CASSGGVNTGELFF.

The chain carries TRBV7-9 and TRBJ1-1; D uncertain. There are 17 residues in the CDR3. The germline gives CDR1 SEHNR, CDR2 FQNEAQ (reference sequence). Trimming removed 1 base from V and 1 base from J, with 16 bases in between. The CDR3 DNA follows: TGTGCCAGCAGCTTAGTTCACACGAACCCCCCGAACACTGAAGCTTTCTTT. This sequence encodes CASSLVHTNPPNTEAFF.

The chain is built from TRBV7-2 and TRBJ2-7, with D possibly being TRBD1 (6 bases). This CDR3 is 16 amino acids long. Between the trimmed V and J ends, which lost 1 base and 2 bases, there was a span of 15 bases. The germline CDR1 and CDR2 sequences are SGHTA and FQGNSA. CDR3: CASSLVGRGPPYEQYF. The CDR3 coding sequence is TGTGCCAGCAGCTTAGTCGGCAGGGGCCCTCCCTACGAGCAGTACTTC.

This chain connects TRBV7-2 to TRBJ2-7; 8 positions agree with TRBD2. CDR1 SGHTA and CDR2 FQGNSA come from the germline V gene. The CDR3 totals 16 residues. The V gene end was trimmed by 1 base and the J gene end by 2 bases; junction bases not matched to a gene: 7. CDR3 nucleotide sequence: TGTGCCAGCAGCTTAGTGGGGCCGGGGGGGCCCTACGAGCAGTACTTC. This translates into CASSLVGPGGPYEQYF.

There are a few counts of this clone. The CDR3 loop reads CASSYRLADPYEQYF. CDR3 nucleotides: TGTGCCAGCAGTTACCGGCTAGCTGACCCCTACGAGCAGTACTTC. The rearrangement joins TRBV6-5 to TRBJ2-7; TRBD2 is a possible D gene (5 bases). CDR3 length: 15 residues. Looked up from germline, CDR1 is MNHEY and CDR2 is SVGAGI. Trimming pared 2 bases from V and 2 bases from J, leaving 13 bases between.

The V and J genes are TRBV14 and TRBJ2-1, with 10 bases lining up with TRBD2. The CDR3 has 14 amino acids. The V segment lost 3 bases and the J segment 6 bases; nucleotides outside the gene matches: 2. CDR1 is SGHDN and CDR2 is FVKESK in the germline V gene. DNA of the CDR3: TGTGCCAGCAGCCAGCGACTAGCGGGCAATGAGCAGTTCTTC. Translated, it gives CASSQRLAGNEQFF.

The chain employs TRBV27 and TRBJ2-3, with 8 bases aligning to TRBD2. V shed 6 bases, J shed 3 bases, and the junction held 11 bases outside the gene matches. The germline gives CDR1 MNHEY, CDR2 SMNVEV (reference sequence). CDR3 length equals 16 residues. Here the CDR3 DNA reads TGTGCCAGCAGGGTAGTCGGCGGGAGGTGGACAGATACGCAGTATTTT. Translating it yields CASRVVGGRWTDTQYF.

The V gene is TRBV18, the J gene TRBJ1-4; D perhaps matches TRBD1 (6 bases). Germline values: CDR1 KGHSH, CDR2 LQKENI. The CDR3 has 15 residues. With 3 bases removed from V and 3 bases from J, the gap between germline ends came to 11 bases. The CDR3, as DNA: TGTGCCAGCTCACCCAGACAGGATCCTAATGAAAAACTGTTTTTT. Protein product: CASSPRQDPNEKLFF.

This clone is a singleton in its sample. The chain's CDR3 is CASSQFPRGRRSDTQYF. The CDR3 DNA is TGTGCCAGCAGCCAATTCCCTCGCGGGAGGAGATCAGATACGCAGTATTTT. J is TRBJ2-3 and V is TRBV7-2; 8 bases map to TRBD2. V lost 5 bases, J lost 4 bases, and 14 bases stayed unmatched. Germline V gives CDR1 SGHTA, CDR2 FQGNSA. This CDR3 has 17 residues.

The chain carries TRBV7-9 and TRBJ2-3; 9 bases agree with TRBD2. From germline, CDR1 is SEHNR and CDR2 FQNEAQ (reference sequence). This CDR3 has 15 residues. V shed 5 bases and J 2 bases; nucleotides not matched to a gene: 5. Here the CDR3 DNA reads TGTGCCAGCAGCCTTGTAGCGGGGGCCACAGATACGCAGTATTTT. Translation gives CASSLVAGATDTQYF.

The chain uses TRBV19 and TRBJ2-7; perhaps TRBD1 as D (6 bases). V was shortened by 1 base and J by 11 bases, with 21 bases between the two germline ends. This CDR3 spans 15 amino acids. From germline, CDR1 is LNHDA and CDR2 SQIVND (reference sequence). The CDR3 sequence: CASSIGGGQSYQEYF. For the CDR3, the DNA is TGTGCCAGTAGTATAGGAGGGGGACAATCCTATCAGGAGTACTTC.

The gene calls are TRBV6-5 and TRBJ2-7, with 11 positions matching TRBD1. The CDR3 has 15 amino acids. V dropped 2 bases and J dropped 5; count of bases not matched to a gene: 5. The germline V gene encodes CDR1 MNHEY and CDR2 SVGAGI. CDR3 amino acids: CASSYAGQGGNEQYF. The CDR3, as DNA: TGTGCCAGCAGTTACGCGGGACAGGGGGGTAACGAGCAGTACTTC.

This clone was counted a few times. This chain connects TRBV19 to TRBJ2-3; perhaps TRBD1 as D (5 bases). Trimming left V 3 bases short and J 5 bases short, with 12 bases between. CDR1 and CDR2 (germline): LNHDA, SQIVND (reference sequence). This CDR3 is built from 14 residues. The CDR3 sequence is CASSMGQRKDTQYF. The CDR3, as DNA: TGTGCCAGTAGTATGGGGCAGCGTAAAGATACGCAGTATTTT.

The genes are TRBV5-4 and TRBJ2-1, with 13 positions matching TRBD2. V shed 4 bases, J shed 5 bases, and the junction held 9 bases outside the gene matches. The CDR3 is 17 amino acids. Germline CDR1 SGHNT, CDR2 YYREEE (reference sequence). The CDR3 is CASSMLTSGRSNNEQFF. The CDR3 nucleotides are TGTGCCAGCAGCATGTTGACTAGCGGGAGGTCTAACAATGAGCAGTTCTTC.

The rearrangement joins TRBV11-2 to TRBJ2-7; tentatively, D is TRBD1 (6 bases). The germline V gene encodes CDR1 SGHAT and CDR2 FQNNGV. V lost 3 bases, J lost 2 bases, and 11 bases lay in between. The CDR3 is made up of 14 amino acids. CDR3 sequence (DNA): TGTGCCAGCAGCTTTTCACAGGGACCCTACGAGCAGTACTTC. It is translated as CASSFSQGPYEQYF.

V usage is TRBV28 and J usage is TRBJ2-1, with D possibly matching TRBD1 (5 bases). The ends were cut back, 6 bases at V and 4 bases at J, with 28 bases in the middle. The germline gives CDR1 MDHEN, CDR2 SYDVKM. The CDR3 covers 19 residues. The CDR3 region has the DNA TGTGCCAGCAGCCCCCAAAGGGGAAAAAAGGGCGGCGGTTACAATGAGCAGTTCTTC. It translates to CASSPQRGKKGGGYNEQFF. The full variable domain, in which reference TRBV28 and TRBJ2-1 provide the parts outside the CDR3, is DVKVTQSSRYLVKRTGEKVFLECVQDMDHENMFWYRQDPGLGLRLIYFSYDVKMKEKGDIPEGYSVSREKKERFSLILESASTNQTSMYLCASSPQRGKKGGGYNEQFFGPGTRLTVL.

V gene TRBV18 combines with J gene TRBJ2-1; TRBD2 might be the D (6 bases). The CDR3 is 13 residues long. Trimming cost V 1 base and J 10 bases, with 11 bases left between them. Germline V lookup: CDR1 KGHSH, CDR2 LQKENI. CDR3 amino acids: CASSPLEEGEQFF. CDR3 coding DNA: TGTGCCAGCTCACCACTGGAGGAGGGCGAGCAGTTCTTC.

At least ten counts were recorded for this clone. This chain links TRBV5-4 with TRBJ2-3, with unresolved D. V was clipped by 0 bases and J by 1 base, with 12 bases between them. This CDR3 region has 16 residues. CDR1 SGHNT and CDR2 YYREEE come from the germline V gene (reference sequence). The CDR3 protein is CASSLVESLRTDTQYF. Here the CDR3 DNA reads TGTGCCAGCAGCTTGGTTGAATCACTACGCACAGATACGCAGTATTTT.

The DNA for the CDR3 is TGTGCCAGTAGCCTAGGAATAGGCTATGGCTACACCTTC. It encodes CASSLGIGYGYTF. This chain links TRBV19 with TRBJ1-2; D uncertain. Trimming shortened V by 6 bases and J by 4 bases, and 12 bases separated the two germline ends. The germline V gene has CDR1 LNHDA and CDR2 SQIVND (reference sequence). The CDR3 length is 13 residues. Full variable domain (missing parts from reference TRBV19 and TRBJ1-2): DGGITQSPKYLFRKEGQNVTLSCEQNLNHDAMYWYRQDPGQGLRLIYYSQIVNDFQKGDIAEGYSVSREKKESFPLTVTSAQKNPTAFYLCASSLGIGYGYTFGSGTRLTVV.

This chain uses TRBV7-2 with TRBJ1-6, with D unclear. Germline V lookup: CDR1 SGHTA, CDR2 FQGNSA. There are 14 residues in the CDR3. The germline V and J ends were trimmed by 2 bases and 7 bases, with 9 bases remaining between them. DNA of the CDR3: TGTGCCAGCAGCTTAAGTCAGGTCAATTCACCCCTCCACTTT. Translation gives CASSLSQVNSPLHF.

V usage is TRBV5-1 and J usage is TRBJ2-3, with 9 bases matching TRBD1. This CDR3 spans 15 amino acids. V was pared by 3 bases and J by 5 bases, with 7 bases of the junction left unmatched. Germline V gives CDR1 SGHRS, CDR2 YFSETQ. The CDR3 DNA sequence: TGCGCCAGCAGCTGGGGGGACAGGGAGGGAGATACGCAGTATTTT. It encodes CASSWGDREGDTQYF.

The CDR3 spells CASDDRNTEAFF. DNA for the CDR3: TGTGCCAGTGATGACAGGAACACTGAAGCTTTCTTT. The V and J genes are TRBV19 and TRBJ1-1; tentative D call: TRBD1 (5 bases). V lost 8 bases and J lost 1, with 8 bases in between. The CDR3 has 12 amino acids. Germline loops: CDR1 LNHDA, CDR2 SQIVND (reference sequence).

This clone was counted a few times. V usage is TRBV4-3 and J usage is TRBJ2-2; 9 positions agree with TRBD1. The CDR3 consists of 16 residues. The V gene's germline CDR1 is LGHNA and CDR2 YSLEER. Trimming at V came to 1 base and at J to 0 bases, leaving 0 bases not matched to a gene. The CDR3 here is CASSQGTGANTGELFF. CDR3 nucleotide sequence: TGCGCCAGCAGCCAAGGGACAGGGGCGAACACCGGGGAGCTGTTTTTT.

J is TRBJ2-2 and V is TRBV19, with 7 bases fitting TRBD2. After removal of 4 bases from V and 5 bases from J, the junction contained 4 bases not matched to a gene. The germline CDR1 and CDR2 sequences are LNHDA and SQIVND (reference sequence). The CDR3 contains 14 residues. This CDR3 reads CASSTGLITGELFF. CDR3 nucleotides: TGTGCCAGTAGTACGGGACTAATAACCGGGGAGCTGTTTTTT.

The V gene is TRBV7-6, the J gene TRBJ1-5; no reliable D call. CDR3 length: 16 residues. In germline, CDR1 is SGHVS, CDR2 FNYEAQ. V was pared by 1 base and J by 4 bases, with 14 bases between. The CDR3 is CASSLGPTGSNQPQHF. The DNA for the CDR3 is TGTGCCAGCAGCTTAGGGCCGACGGGATCGAATCAGCCCCAGCATTTT.

The CDR3 region is CASSLFRDRLGYGYTF. The CDR3 nucleotides are TGTGCCAGCAGCTTGTTCCGGGACAGGTTGGGCTATGGCTACACCTTC. V is TRBV5-6 and J is TRBJ1-2; TRBD1 agrees at 8 bases. Germline V gives CDR1 SGHDT, CDR2 YYEEEE. CDR3 size: 16 residues. V dropped 1 base and J dropped 4; count of bases not matched to a gene: 9. The full variable domain, in which reference TRBV5-6 and TRBJ1-2 provide the parts outside the CDR3, is DAGVTQSPTHLIKTRGQQVTLRCSPKSGHDTVSWYQQALGQGPQFIFQYYEEEERQRGNFPDRFSGHQFPNYSSELNVNALLLGDSALYLCASSLFRDRLGYGYTFGSGTRLTVV.

The CDR3 DNA is TGCGCCAGCAGCCAAGATCTCAGCCAGGTTCAACCAAATGAGCAGTTCTTC. This sequence encodes CASSQDLSQVQPNEQFF. V is TRBV4-1 and J is TRBJ2-1; D ambiguous. Germline V CDR1 and CDR2: MGHRA, YSYEKL. V shed 0 bases and J shed 7 bases, with 19 bases lying between them. The CDR3 has 17 amino acids.

The chain employs TRBV29-1 and TRBJ1-5, with 7 bases identical to TRBD1. Germline V gives CDR1 SQVTM, CDR2 ANQGSEA. The V segment lost 1 base and the J segment 7 bases; nucleotides outside the gene matches: 7. The CDR3 contains 14 residues. The CDR3 DNA reads TGCAGCGTTGAAGTAGGGGGCGGAGGGCAGCCCCAGCATTTT. Protein sequence: CSVEVGGGGQPQHF. The complete variable domain, with remaining parts taken from reference TRBV29-1 and TRBJ1-5, reads SAVISQKPSRDICQRGTSLTIQCQVDSQVTMMFWYRQQPGQSLTLIATANQGSEATYESGFVIDKFPISRPNLTFSTLTVSNMSPEDSSIYLCSVEVGGGGQPQHFGDGTRLSIL.

This clone was picked up one time. The chain is built from TRBV23-1 and TRBJ1-2; D ambiguous. TRBV23-1 is filed as an ORF, its function uncertain. This CDR3 is 15 amino acids long. Trimming left V 3 bases short and J 0 bases short, with 11 bases between. CDR3: CASSHPGGANYGYTF. CDR3 nucleotides: TGCGCCAGCAGTCACCCTGGAGGTGCTAACTATGGCTACACCTTC.

Only one count was recorded for this clone. The chain links TRBV28 to TRBJ1-1, with TRBD1 matching 7 bases. The CDR3 has 15 residues. V was pared by 4 bases and J by 6 bases, with 11 bases of the junction left unmatched. CDR1 MDHEN and CDR2 SYDVKM come from the germline V gene. In nucleotides, the CDR3 is TGTGCCAGCAGTTCACAGGGGACTCAGGGCTCTGAAGCTTTCTTT. Protein product: CASSSQGTQGSEAFF.